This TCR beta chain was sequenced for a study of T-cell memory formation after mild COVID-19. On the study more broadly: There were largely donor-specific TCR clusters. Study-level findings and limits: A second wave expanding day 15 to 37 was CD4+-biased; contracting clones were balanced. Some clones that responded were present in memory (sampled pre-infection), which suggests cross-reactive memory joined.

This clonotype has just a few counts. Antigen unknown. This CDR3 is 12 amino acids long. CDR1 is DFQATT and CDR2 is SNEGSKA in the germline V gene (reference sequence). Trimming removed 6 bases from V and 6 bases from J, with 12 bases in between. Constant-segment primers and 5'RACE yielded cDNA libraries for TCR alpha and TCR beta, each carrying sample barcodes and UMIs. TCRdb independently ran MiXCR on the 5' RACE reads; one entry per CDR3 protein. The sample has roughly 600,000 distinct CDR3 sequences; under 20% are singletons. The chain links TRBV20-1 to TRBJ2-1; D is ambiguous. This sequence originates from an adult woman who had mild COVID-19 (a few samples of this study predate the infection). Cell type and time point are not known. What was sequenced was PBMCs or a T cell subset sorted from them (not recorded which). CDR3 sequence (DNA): TGCAGTGCCTCACCTGACCCCAATGAGCAGTTCTTC. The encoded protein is CSASPDPNEQFF.